These 4 T cell receptor beta chains share one sample of origin, sequenced in a study of tumor and adjacent non-tumor tissue in lung cancer. No cell sorting was done before RNA was extracted from the tissue. This non-tumor lung sample came from over 3 cm beyond the tumor edge. TCRbeta libraries were built with three rounds of nested PCR, modified from ARM-PCR. TCRdb re-called the multiplex PCR reads through MiXCR, storing one row per CDR3 protein. The table records about 100,000 distinct CDR3 sequences, over 55% of them present only once. Sequenced: distant non-tumor lung tissue. These receptors were collected from a man younger than 45 with non-small cell lung cancer.

As for this clonotype: A much larger clone differs by one base, so this may be a read error. The chain combines TRBV28 with TRBJ2-7; 7 nucleotides line up with TRBD1. Germline V gene lookup returns CDR1 MDHEN and CDR2 SYDVKM. The CDR3 covers 14 residues. Unmatched junction bases numbered 7, after V lost 5 bases and J lost 3 bases. The CDR3 loop reads CASSLGQDCYEQYF. The CDR3 coding sequence is TGTGCCAGCAGTCTCGGACAGGACTGCTACGAGCAGTACTTC.

Note on this clonotype: Its ends do not fully match the called genes, so a read error is possible. J is TRBJ2-7 and V is TRBV10-3, with a tentative D call TRBD1 (6 bases). The CDR3 runs 12 residues. Germline V CDR1 and CDR2: ENHRY, SYGVKD. The CDR3 DNA follows: TGTCCCATCAGTGACACAGGGTACGAGCACTACTTC. Its translation is CPISDTGYEHYF.

On this clonotype itself: An end of the junction differs from the germline gene, which may be a read error. The chain has TRBV11-2 and TRBJ2-3; TRBD2 is a possible D gene (6 bases). The CDR3 consists of 12 residues. Germline lookup yields CDR1 SGHAT and CDR2 FQNNGV. DNA for the CDR3: TGTGTCAGCAGCGTCGGGACTTTGTGGCTGTATTTT. Its translation is CVSSVGTLWLYF.

Details on this clonotype: Mismatch with germline at one junction end may stem from a read error. V usage is TRBV4-1 and J usage is TRBJ2-1, with TRBD2 identical over 7 bases. Germline CDR1 MGHRA, CDR2 YSYEKL. The CDR3 length is 16 residues. CDR3 loop: CASNQLSGRADNEQFF. The CDR3, as DNA: TGCGCCAGCAACCAACTAAGTGGGAGGGCCGACAATGAGCAGTTCTTC.